This T cell receptor (beta chain) was captured in a study of regulatory T cells in long-lasting Graves disease. The time point is: persistent/refractory GD, antithyroid drugs over 5 years with positive TRAb. Making the TCR library involved RNA that had been extracted from PBMCs. Graves' disease was diagnosed by American Thyroid Association guidelines. Relying on iRepertoire HTBI primers and Arm-PCR of CDR3 regions, the team built TCR beta libraries. From the multiplex PCR reads, TCRdb called clonotypes with MiXCR, one entry per CDR3 protein. The sample lists roughly 450,000 distinct CDR3 sequences, roughly 22% seen once, with about an eighth in the top ten. Study outcomes and limitations: TRBV28, TRBJ1-2 and TRBJ2-5 were favored in persistent disease.

A few counts support this clonotype. Its specificity is not known. The CDR3 is 12 residues long. The V gene's germline CDR1 is SEHNR and CDR2 FQNEAQ (reference sequence). Trimming shortened V by 5 bases and J by 7 bases, and 12 bases separated the two germline ends. The chain uses TRBV7-9 and TRBJ2-7; D is unresolved. The input for sequencing was peripheral blood mononuclear cells (PBMCs), taken when the disease was refractory, from a patient treated with antithyroid drugs. The TCR originated in a female donor with Graves disease. CDR3 residues: CASSLGTGEQYF. CDR3 nucleotide sequence: TGTGCCAGCAGCCTCGGCACTGGGGAGCAGTACTTC.